The rows below give T cell receptor beta chains drawn from one sample of a study of response to subunit inactivated influenza vaccine. MiXCR was run by TCRdb on the RT-PCR reads, yielding one entry per CDR3 protein. The table shows 560,000 or so distinct CDR3 sequences, with approximately 7.7% occurring only once. This sample comprised PBMCs from blood, obtained around 25 months after vaccination. The receptors were gathered from a man aged 50-75 years who received an inactivated influenza vaccine. Each CDR3 is given with its conserved first and last residue. A D gene is named only where the DNA matches it firmly. A clone size is listed for some rows: how often the clone was seen (once, few, many), or a class if it is expanded.

cdr3_aa cdr3_nt d_call j_call v_call cdr3_length clone_size
CASRPGTGFEQYF TGTGCCAGCAGGCCCGGGACAGGGTTCGAGCAGTACTTC TRBD1 TRBJ2-7 TRBV25-1 13 NA
CASSLFLGEQFF TGTGCCAGCAGCTTATTTCTCGGCGAGCAGTTCTTC NA TRBJ2-1 TRBV7-3 12 many
CASSQAPGGDTQYF TGCGCCAGCAGCCAAGCCCCGGGGGGAGATACGCAGTATTTT TRBD2 TRBJ2-3 TRBV4-1 14 few
CASSLVAGTGELFF TGTGCCAGCAGCTTAGTGGCTGGAACCGGGGAGCTGTTTTTT NA TRBJ2-2 TRBV7-2 14 many
CSAAPGGGVYSYEQYF TGCAGTGCTGCCCCCGGGGGCGGGGTGTACTCCTACGAGCAGTACTTC NA TRBJ2-7 TRBV20-1 16 NA
CASRNQGTREQFF TGTGCCAGCAGGAACCAGGGGACCAGGGAGCAGTTCTTC NA TRBJ2-1 TRBV6-1 13 few
CASSLPSGATDTQYF TGCGCCAGCAGCTTACCTAGCGGGGCTACAGATACGCAGTATTTT TRBD2 TRBJ2-3 TRBV5-1 15 NA
CASSVALAANEQFF TGCGCCAGCAGTGTTGCCCTAGCTGCTAATGAGCAGTTCTTC NA TRBJ2-1 TRBV10-1 14 few
CASSSLVSYEQYF TGTGCCAGCAGCTCCCTTGTCTCCTACGAGCAGTACTTC NA TRBJ2-7 TRBV5-6 13 many
CAISESGQYNEQFF TGTGCCATCAGTGAGTCGGGACAGTACAATGAGCAGTTCTTC TRBD1 TRBJ2-1 TRBV10-3 14 many
CSASGTGELNTEAFF TGCAGTGCTAGTGGGACAGGGGAATTGAACACTGAAGCTTTCTTT TRBD1 TRBJ1-1 TRBV20-1 15 few
CASSQAAGGYEQYF TGCGCCAGCAGCCAAGCAGCGGGAGGGTACGAGCAGTACTTC TRBD2 TRBJ2-7 TRBV4-3 14 NA
CSVVFQGDTVEQFF TGCAGCGTTGTGTTCCAGGGGGACACTGTGGAGCAGTTCTTC TRBD1 TRBJ2-1 TRBV29-1 14 NA
CASSSGNNEQFF TGTGCCAGCAGCTCGGGGAATAATGAGCAGTTCTTC NA TRBJ2-1 TRBV5-6 12 NA
CSASQDQNQPQHF TGCAGTGCTAGTCAGGACCAAAATCAGCCCCAGCATTTT NA TRBJ1-5 TRBV20-1 13 many
CSANRGLSYEQYF TGCAGTGCTAACAGGGGGCTATCCTACGAGCAGTACTTC TRBD1 TRBJ2-7 TRBV20-1 13 few
CASSHNRDRVFF TGTGCCAGCAGTCATAACCGGGACAGGGTGTTCTTC TRBD1 TRBJ2-1 TRBV6-5 12 many
CAISDDGGTRAYEQFF TGTGCCATCAGTGACGACGGGGGAACTCGGGCCTATGAGCAGTTCTTC NA TRBJ2-1 TRBV10-3 16 many
CASSQSGGNTGELFF TGCGCCAGCAGCCAATCAGGGGGGAACACCGGGGAGCTGTTTTTT TRBD1 TRBJ2-2 TRBV4-3 15 few
CASSSRGGDTQYF TGTGCCAGCAGCTCCCGGGGGGGAGATACGCAGTATTTT TRBD2 TRBJ2-3 TRBV11-2 13 few
CASSVLAGGPFTDTQYF TGCGCCAGCAGTGTACTAGCGGGGGGACCTTTCACAGATACGCAGTATTTT TRBD2 TRBJ2-3 TRBV10-2 17 NA
CATSATSGSHEQYF TGTGCCACCAGTGCCACTAGCGGGAGCCACGAGCAGTACTTC TRBD2 TRBJ2-7 TRBV24-1 14 many
CSVELTPRRGHSSTSYEQYF TGCAGCGTTGAGTTAACCCCGAGGAGGGGGCACTCCTCAACCTCCTACGAGCAGTACTTC NA TRBJ2-7 TRBV29-1 20 few
CASSDPLAGHYEQYF TGTGCCAGCAGTGATCCCCTAGCGGGACACTACGAGCAGTACTTC TRBD2 TRBJ2-7 TRBV25-1 15 NA
CSASGLKTTNTGELFF TGCAGTGCTAGCGGGTTGAAGACGACGAACACCGGGGAGCTGTTTTTT NA TRBJ2-2 TRBV20-1 16 many
CASSWEWTGEAFF TGTGCCAGCAGTTGGGAATGGACAGGGGAAGCTTTCTTT TRBD1 TRBJ1-1 TRBV6-5 13 NA